This T cell receptor (beta chain) was retrieved from a study of T cells in Graves' hyperthyroidism and ophthalmopathy. TCR beta CDR3 region amplification was performed from RNA transcripts. The primer set for the first-round RT-PCR of the TCR CDR3 was HTBI. TCRdb re-analysed the multiplex PCR reads in MiXCR, keeping a single row per CDR3 protein. The table shows a few hundred thousand distinct CDR3 sequences, with less than 20% occurring only once. Many counts were recorded for this clonotype. Its target is unknown. Uncontrolled infection, other autoimmune disease, pregnancy or lactation led to exclusion. Diagnostic assessment was based on clinical symptoms, serum thyroxine and TRAb, thyroid ultrasound and orbital computed tomography. The CDR3 sequence is 17 residues long. V lost 3 bases to trimming and J lost 2 bases, with 20 bases between them. Study observations and caveats: Within blood appeared most thyroid clonotypes that had expanded above 0.001. Before onset, ophthalmopathy was predicted by the model a median around 6 months earlier.

The V gene is TRBV12-3 or TRBV12-4, the J gene TRBJ2-7; D is perhaps TRBD1 (5 bases). The source of this sequence is a woman younger than 35 with Graves' hyperthyroidism. The sequenced sample was blood. This chain's CDR3 is CASSLKGIVWGAYEQYF. For the CDR3, the DNA is TGTGCCAGCAGTTTGAAGGGGATCGTTTGGGGTGCCTACGAGCAGTACTTC.